The 7 T cell receptor beta chains given below trace back to one sample, sequenced in a study of cytomegalovirus exposure and HLA in healthy donors. This table comes from immunoSEQ multiplex PCR, and its TCRdb copy is limited to in-frame clones, with some not included. The table has 130,000 to 150,000 clones, roughly 89% seen once. The sequenced material came from PBMCs. The receptors shown here come from a woman between 18 and 29 years old in good health and CMV-seropositive.

The J gene is TRBJ2-7, the V gene TRBV28; D ambiguous. Germline CDR1 MDHEN, CDR2 SYDVKM. CDR3 length equals 11 residues. The germline V and J ends were trimmed by 6 bases and 5 bases, with 8 bases remaining between them. CDR3 amino acids: CASSPLNEQYF. In nucleotides, the CDR3 is TGTGCCAGCAGCCCCCTTAACGAGCAGTACTTC.

The V call is TRBV6-5, the J call TRBJ1-5; D gene uncertain. The length of the CDR3 is 13 residues. Trimming removed 6 bases at V and 2 bases at J, with 8 bases between. The germline V gene encodes CDR1 MNHEY and CDR2 SVGAGI. The CDR3 bases are TGTGCCAGCAGGATCCCGGGCAATCAGCCCCAGCATTTT. Amino acid sequence: CASRIPGNQPQHF.

The count of this clone is one. V gene TRBV25-1 combines with J gene TRBJ2-7; D possibly corresponds to TRBD1 (6 bases). The ends were cut back, 2 bases at V and 2 bases at J, with 13 bases in the middle. The CDR3 extends over 15 amino acids. Germline-derived CDR1 and CDR2 are MGHDK and SYGVNS. CDR3 residues: CASSEGGSWTYEQYF. As DNA, the CDR3 is TGTGCCAGCAGTGAAGGGGGCAGTTGGACCTACGAGCAGTACTTC.

This sequence joins TRBV20-1 and TRBJ2-1, with unresolved D. V was cut by 1 base and J by 15 bases, with 13 bases left in between. CDR3 length: 11 residues. Germline V gene data show CDR1 as DFQATT and CDR2 as SNEGSKA (reference sequence). The CDR3 region has the DNA TGCAGTGCTAGAGCCGCGATGGGCGCGTTCTTC. This codes for CSARAAMGAFF.

The chain is built from TRBV28 and TRBJ2-7; the match to TRBD2 covers 8 bases. V trimming: 2 bases; J trimming: 0 bases; junction bases outside the gene matches: 12. Germline V gives CDR1 MDHEN, CDR2 SYDVKM. CDR3 length: 18 residues. CDR3 sequence: CASSLKFGVLADSYEQYF. CDR3 nucleotides: TGTGCCAGCAGTTTAAAGTTTGGGGTACTAGCGGACTCCTACGAGCAGTACTTC.

On this clone: Compared with germline, one end of the junction differs, possibly owing to a read error. The genes are TRBV19 and TRBJ2-1; 9 bases align to TRBD2. CDR1 is LNHDA, CDR2 SQIVND, per germline (reference sequence). The CDR3 has 15 residues. CDR3 nucleotides: TGTGCCAGTAGCCTAGCGGGACCAGCCTACAATGGGCAGTTCTTC. Translation gives CASSLAGPAYNGQFF.

The V gene is TRBV11-2, the J gene TRBJ2-5; D is perhaps TRBD1 (6 bases). The germline gives CDR1 SGHAT, CDR2 FQNNGV. Trimming pared 5 bases from V and 5 bases from J, leaving 18 bases between. CDR3 length: 15 amino acids. CDR3 sequence (DNA): TGTGCCAGCAGCCTTAGGGGGTACCCAAGGGAGACCCAGTACTTC. Translating it yields CASSLRGYPRETQYF.